Listed below are T cell receptor beta chains from one sample, sequenced in a study of T cell responses to AZD1222 COVID-19 vaccine. Only in-frame clones appear in the TCRdb table, and some are missing; sequencing was by immunoSEQ multiplex PCR. The repertoire has about 110,000 clones, about 90% of them found once; the top ten carry 15%. The material was peripheral blood, obtained 28 days after the second AZD1222 dose. All receptors derive from an adult who received the AZD1222 COVID-19 vaccine. Both conserved end residues are part of each CDR3. The D gene is left open where the match is weak. Clone size, where shown, is once, few, many, or a class for clones that have expanded.

v_call	d_call	clone_size	j_call	cdr3_nt	cdr3_aa
TRBV4-2	NA	NA	TRBJ1-2	TGTGCCAGCAGCGCTAACTATGGCTACACCTTC	CASSANYGYTF
TRBV29-1	TRBD1	NA	TRBJ1-1	TGCAGCGTTGCCGACAGGGCTGGCGGTGAAGCTTTCTTT	CSVADRAGGEAFF
TRBV27	NA	NA	TRBJ2-7	TGTGCCACCCGAGTCTCGGGCCTAAATAGCTACGAGCAGTACTTC	CATRVSGLNSYEQYF
TRBV7-3	NA	NA	TRBJ1-5	TGTGCCAGCAGCTTAGAGGCCAATCAGCCCCAGCATTTT	CASSLEANQPQHF
TRBV5-5	NA	NA	TRBJ1-3	TGTGCCAGCAGCCGGGTCCCTGGAAACACCATATATTTT	CASSRVPGNTIYF
TRBV6-5	NA	NA	TRBJ2-7	TGTGCCAGCGCCATACTCGCAGGTTACGAGCAGTACTTC	CASAILAGYEQYF
TRBV19	NA	NA	TRBJ1-2	TGTGCCAGTAGTCCCCAAGGCTATGGCTACACCTTC	CASSPQGYGYTF
TRBV25-1	NA	NA	TRBJ2-5	TGTGCCAGCAGTGCCCGGGGGTTCCAAGAGACCCAGTACTTC	CASSARGFQETQYF
TRBV2	TRBD1	NA	TRBJ1-5	TGTGCCAGCAAGTGGACAGGGGGCGATCAGCCCCAGCATTTT	CASKWTGGDQPQHF
TRBV28	NA	once	TRBJ1-6	TGTGCCAGCGACGTGGGGGGGGCGGACTATAATTCACCCCTCCACTTT	CASDVGGADYNSPLHF
TRBV7-7	TRBD2	NA	TRBJ2-2	TGTGCCAGCAGCTTAGGACTAGCGGATGCCGGGGAGCTGTTTTTT	CASSLGLADAGELFF
TRBV9	NA	NA	TRBJ1-1	TGTGCCAGCAGCCCACTGTCCTTGAACACTGAAGCTTTCTTT	CASSPLSLNTEAFF
TRBV4-2	TRBD2	NA	TRBJ2-2	TGTGCCAGCAGCCCGTTAGCGGGGGGGCTTAGCGGGGAGCTGTTTTTT	CASSPLAGGLSGELFF
TRBV10-3	NA	NA	TRBJ2-1	TGTGCCATCCGGCCGGGAGCCTACAATGAGCAGTTCTTC	CAIRPGAYNEQFF
TRBV5-4	TRBD2	NA	TRBJ2-3	TGTGCCAGCAGCCAGACGGGGGCGGGAGGGCCAAGTACGCAGTATTTT	CASSQTGAGGPSTQYF
TRBV4-1	NA	NA	TRBJ1-5	TGCGCCAGCAGCCAAGGGGGGAAGGGGGGGCGAAGCAATCAGCCCCAGCATTTT	CASSQGGKGGRSNQPQHF
TRBV7-9	NA	NA	TRBJ1-1	TGTGCCAGCAGCTCCCCTAGGAGTGGGAACACTGAAGCTTTCTTT	CASSSPRSGNTEAFF
TRBV5-1	NA	NA	TRBJ2-1	TGCGCCAGCAGCTTGGAAGGGAATGAGCAGTTCTTC	CASSLEGNEQFF
TRBV18	TRBD1	NA	TRBJ1-3	TGTGCCAGCTCACCAAATAGAGGGGGCCTGAACACCATATATTTT	CASSPNRGGLNTIYF
TRBV7-9	TRBD1	once	TRBJ1-3	TGTGCCAGCAGCAACCGGGACAGGGGAAGAAACACCATATATTTT	CASSNRDRGRNTIYF
TRBV20-1	NA	NA	TRBJ1-2	TGCAGTGCTAGTCCGGGAGGCGACTATGGCTACACCTTC	CSASPGGDYGYTF
TRBV18	NA	once	TRBJ2-3	TGTGCCAGCTCACCCCCAAATTTCAGGGGAAGCACAGATACGCAGTATTTT	CASSPPNFRGSTDTQYF
TRBV7-9	NA	once	TRBJ1-5	TGTGCCAGCAGCTTAGGGACTTCAGGGTTAGTTCAGCCCCAGCATTTT	CASSLGTSGLVQPQHF
TRBV6-6	NA	NA	TRBJ2-3	TGTGCCAGCAGTTACTCAGACCGAGATACGCAGTATTTT	CASSYSDRDTQYF
TRBV3-1/TRBV3-2	TRBD2	NA	TRBJ2-1	TGTGCCAGCAGCCAAGGGACTAGCGGGGACAATGAGCAGTTCTTC	CASSQGTSGDNEQFF
TRBV2	NA	NA	TRBJ1-2	TGTGCCAGCAATCGGGACGGATACTATGGCTACACCTTC	CASNRDGYYGYTF